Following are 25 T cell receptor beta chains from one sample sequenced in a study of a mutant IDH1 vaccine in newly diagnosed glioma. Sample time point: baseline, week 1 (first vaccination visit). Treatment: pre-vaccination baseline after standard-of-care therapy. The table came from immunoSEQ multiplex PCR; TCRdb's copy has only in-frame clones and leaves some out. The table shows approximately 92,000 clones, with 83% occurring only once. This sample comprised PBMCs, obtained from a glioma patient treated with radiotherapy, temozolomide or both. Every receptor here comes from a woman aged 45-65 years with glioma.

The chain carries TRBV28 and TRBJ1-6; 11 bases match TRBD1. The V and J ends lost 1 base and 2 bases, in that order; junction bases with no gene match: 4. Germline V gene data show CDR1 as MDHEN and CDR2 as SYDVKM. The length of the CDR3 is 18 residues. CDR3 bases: TGTGCCAGCAGTTTATTCGGACAGGGGGCGGCCTATAATTCACCCCTCCACTTT. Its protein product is CASSLFGQGAAYNSPLHF.

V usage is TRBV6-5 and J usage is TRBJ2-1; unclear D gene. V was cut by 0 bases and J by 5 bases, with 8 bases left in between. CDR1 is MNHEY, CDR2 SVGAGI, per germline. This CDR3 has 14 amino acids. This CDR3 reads CASSYSKADNEQFF. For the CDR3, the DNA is TGTGCCAGCAGTTACTCGAAGGCCGACAATGAGCAGTTCTTC.

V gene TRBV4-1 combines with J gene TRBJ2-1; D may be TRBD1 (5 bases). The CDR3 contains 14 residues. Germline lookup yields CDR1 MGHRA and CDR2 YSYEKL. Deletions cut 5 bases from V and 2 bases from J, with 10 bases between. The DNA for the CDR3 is TGCGCCAGCAGCAGGACCAGGGCCTACAATGAGCAGTTCTTC. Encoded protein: CASSRTRAYNEQFF.

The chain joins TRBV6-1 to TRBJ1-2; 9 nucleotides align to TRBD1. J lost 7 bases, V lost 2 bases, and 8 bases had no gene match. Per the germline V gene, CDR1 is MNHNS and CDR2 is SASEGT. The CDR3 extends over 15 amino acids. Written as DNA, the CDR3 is TGTGCCAGCAGTGAACTGGGACAGGGAGGTACTGGCTACACCTTC. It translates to CASSELGQGGTGYTF.

The CDR3 protein is CASSWGVNQPQHF. For the CDR3, the DNA is TGTGCCAGCAGTTGGGGAGTGAATCAGCCCCAGCATTTT. This chain links TRBV5-6 with TRBJ1-5, with D hard to call. The germline V gene has CDR1 SGHDT and CDR2 YYEEEE. This CDR3 is built from 13 residues. The germline V and J ends were trimmed by 5 bases and 4 bases, with 10 bases remaining between them.

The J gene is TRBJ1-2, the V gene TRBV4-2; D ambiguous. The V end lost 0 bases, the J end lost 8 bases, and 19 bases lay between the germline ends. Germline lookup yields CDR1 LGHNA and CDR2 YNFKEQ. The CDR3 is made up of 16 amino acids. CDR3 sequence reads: CASSQEDLRGGRGYTF. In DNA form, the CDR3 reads TGTGCCAGCAGCCAAGAAGACTTACGGGGAGGGAGAGGCTACACCTTC.

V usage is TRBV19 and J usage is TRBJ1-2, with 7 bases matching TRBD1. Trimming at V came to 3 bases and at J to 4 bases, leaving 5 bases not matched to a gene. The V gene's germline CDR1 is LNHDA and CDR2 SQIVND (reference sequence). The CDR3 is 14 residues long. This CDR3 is CASSIMRTGYGYTF. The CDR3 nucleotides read TGTGCCAGTAGTATTATGAGGACAGGCTATGGCTACACCTTC.

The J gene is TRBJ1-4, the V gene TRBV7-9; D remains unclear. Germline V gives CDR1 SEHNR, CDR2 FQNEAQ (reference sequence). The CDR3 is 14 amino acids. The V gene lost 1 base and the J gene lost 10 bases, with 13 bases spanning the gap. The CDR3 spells CASSLVGLEGKLFF. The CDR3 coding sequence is TGTGCCAGCAGCTTAGTCGGACTCGAGGGAAAACTGTTTTTT.

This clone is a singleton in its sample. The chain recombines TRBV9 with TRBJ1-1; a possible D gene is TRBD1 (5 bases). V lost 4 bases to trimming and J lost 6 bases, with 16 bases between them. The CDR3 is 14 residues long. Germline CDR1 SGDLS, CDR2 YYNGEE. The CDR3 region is CASSQGTINPEAFF. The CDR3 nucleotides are TGTGCCAGCAGCCAAGGGACGATCAATCCTGAAGCTTTCTTT. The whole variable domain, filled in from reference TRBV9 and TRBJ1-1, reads DSGVTQTPKHLITATGQRVTLRCSPRSGDLSVYWYQQSLDQGLQFLIQYYNGEERAKGNILERFSAQQFPDLHSELNLSSLELGDSALYFCASSQGTINPEAFFGQGTRLTVV.

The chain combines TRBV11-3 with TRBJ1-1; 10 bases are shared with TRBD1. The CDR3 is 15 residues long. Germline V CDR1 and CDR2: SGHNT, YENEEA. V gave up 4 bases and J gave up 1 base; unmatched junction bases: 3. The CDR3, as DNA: TGTGCCAGCAGCTCCGGACAGGGGGGGAACACTGAAGCTTTCTTT. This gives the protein CASSSGQGGNTEAFF.

In nucleotides, the CDR3 is TGCGCCAGCAGCCAAGATTTGAAGAACACCGGGGAGCTGTTTTTT. Its protein is CASSQDLKNTGELFF. The chain joins TRBV4-3 to TRBJ2-2; D is ambiguous. This CDR3 has 15 amino acids. Trimming took 0 bases from V and 1 from J, leaving 6 bases between them. The germline V gene has CDR1 LGHNA and CDR2 YSLEER.

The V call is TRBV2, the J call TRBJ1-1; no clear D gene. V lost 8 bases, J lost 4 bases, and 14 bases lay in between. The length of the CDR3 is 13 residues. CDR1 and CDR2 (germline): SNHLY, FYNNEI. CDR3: CASGNGRSTEAFF. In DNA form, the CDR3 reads TGTGCCAGCGGAAACGGACGGAGCACTGAAGCTTTCTTT.

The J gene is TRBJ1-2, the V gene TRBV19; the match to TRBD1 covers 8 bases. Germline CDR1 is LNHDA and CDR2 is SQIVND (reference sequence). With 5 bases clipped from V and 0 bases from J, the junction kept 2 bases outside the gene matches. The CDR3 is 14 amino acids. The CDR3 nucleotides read TGTGCCAGTAGTCCAGGGGGCTCTAACTATGGCTACACCTTC. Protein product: CASSPGGSNYGYTF. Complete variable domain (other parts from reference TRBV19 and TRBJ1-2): DGGITQSPKYLFRKEGQNVTLSCEQNLNHDAMYWYRQDPGQGLRLIYYSQIVNDFQKGDIAEGYSVSREKKESFPLTVTSAQKNPTAFYLCASSPGGSNYGYTFGSGTRLTVV.

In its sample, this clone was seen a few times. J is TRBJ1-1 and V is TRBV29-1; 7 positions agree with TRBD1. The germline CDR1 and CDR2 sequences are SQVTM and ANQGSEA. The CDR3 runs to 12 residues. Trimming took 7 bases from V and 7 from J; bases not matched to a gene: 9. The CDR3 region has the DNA TGCAGCGCCTATCAGGGGGAGGGTGAAGCTTTCTTT. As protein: CSAYQGEGEAFF.

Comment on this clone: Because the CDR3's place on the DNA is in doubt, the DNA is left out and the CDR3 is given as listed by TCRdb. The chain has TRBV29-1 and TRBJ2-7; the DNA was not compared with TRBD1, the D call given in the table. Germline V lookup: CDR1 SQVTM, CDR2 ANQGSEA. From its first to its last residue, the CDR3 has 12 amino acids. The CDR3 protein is CSVGGGTGVLYF.

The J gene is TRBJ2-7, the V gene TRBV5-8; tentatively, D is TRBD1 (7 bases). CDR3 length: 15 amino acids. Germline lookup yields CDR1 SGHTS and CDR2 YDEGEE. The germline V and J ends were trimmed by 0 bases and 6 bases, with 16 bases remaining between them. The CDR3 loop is CASSLAQGGIGEQYF. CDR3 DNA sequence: TGTGCCAGCAGCTTGGCGCAGGGGGGAATAGGCGAGCAGTACTTC.

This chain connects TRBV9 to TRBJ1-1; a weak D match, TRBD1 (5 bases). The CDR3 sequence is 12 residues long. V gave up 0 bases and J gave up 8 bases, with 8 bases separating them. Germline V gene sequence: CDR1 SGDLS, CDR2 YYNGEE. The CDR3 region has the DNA TGTGCCAGCAGCGTAGACGGGGACGAAGCTTTCTTT. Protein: CASSVDGDEAFF.

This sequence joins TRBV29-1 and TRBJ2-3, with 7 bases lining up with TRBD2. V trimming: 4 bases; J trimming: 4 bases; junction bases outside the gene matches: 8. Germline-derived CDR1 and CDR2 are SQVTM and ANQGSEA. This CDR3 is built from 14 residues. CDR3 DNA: TGCAGCGTTGCGGGACCGGGAGGAGCAGATACGCAGTATTTT. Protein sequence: CSVAGPGGADTQYF.

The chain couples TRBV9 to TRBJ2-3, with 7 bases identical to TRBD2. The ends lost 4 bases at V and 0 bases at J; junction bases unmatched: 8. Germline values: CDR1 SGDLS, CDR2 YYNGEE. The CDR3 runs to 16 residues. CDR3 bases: TGTGCCAGCAGCTCCCGGAGCGGGGATAGCACAGATACGCAGTATTTT. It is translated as CASSSRSGDSTDTQYF.

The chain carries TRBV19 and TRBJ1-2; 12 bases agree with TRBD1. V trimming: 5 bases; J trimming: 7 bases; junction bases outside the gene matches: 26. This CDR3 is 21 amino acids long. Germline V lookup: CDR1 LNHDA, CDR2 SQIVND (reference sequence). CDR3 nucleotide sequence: TGTGCCAGTAGTCCTAGGGACAGGGGGCTTGTAACCTCCCAACCACCCATTGGCTACACCTTC. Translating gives CASSPRDRGLVTSQPPIGYTF.

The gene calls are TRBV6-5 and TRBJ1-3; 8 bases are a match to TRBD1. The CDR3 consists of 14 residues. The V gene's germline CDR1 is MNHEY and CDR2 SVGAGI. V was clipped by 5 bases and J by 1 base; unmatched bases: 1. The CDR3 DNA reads TGTGCCAGCAGTCGACAGGGGTCTGGAAACACCATATATTTT. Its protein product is CASSRQGSGNTIYF.

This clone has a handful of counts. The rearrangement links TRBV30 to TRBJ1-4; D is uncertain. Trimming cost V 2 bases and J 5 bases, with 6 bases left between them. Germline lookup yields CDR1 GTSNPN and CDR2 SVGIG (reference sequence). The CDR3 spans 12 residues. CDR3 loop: CAWSPRNEKLFF. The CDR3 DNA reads TGTGCCTGGAGTCCCCGGAATGAAAAACTGTTTTTT.

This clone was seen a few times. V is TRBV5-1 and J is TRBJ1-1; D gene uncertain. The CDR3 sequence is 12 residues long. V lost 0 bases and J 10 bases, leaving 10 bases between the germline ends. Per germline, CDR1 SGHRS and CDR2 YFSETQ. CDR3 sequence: CASSLGGFGAFF. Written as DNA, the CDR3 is TGCGCCAGCAGCTTGGGGGGATTTGGAGCTTTCTTT.

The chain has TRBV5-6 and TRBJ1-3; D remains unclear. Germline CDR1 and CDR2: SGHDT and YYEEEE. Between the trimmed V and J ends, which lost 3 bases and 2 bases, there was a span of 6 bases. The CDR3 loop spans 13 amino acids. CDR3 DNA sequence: TGTGCCAGCAGCTATACGACTGGAAACACCATATATTTT. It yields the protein CASSYTTGNTIYF.

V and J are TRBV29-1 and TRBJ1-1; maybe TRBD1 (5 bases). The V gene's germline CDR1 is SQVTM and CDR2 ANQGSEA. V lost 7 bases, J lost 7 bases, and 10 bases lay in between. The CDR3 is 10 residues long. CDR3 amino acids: CSGRGDEAFF. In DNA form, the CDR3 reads TGCAGCGGCCGAGGGGATGAAGCTTTCTTT.